This T cell receptor (beta chain) derives from a study of blood T cells in healthy people across ages. On the study more broadly: Capturing about one barcoded beta molecule per two T cells was achieved by template switching. General observations from the study: Estimates of total diversity, which came from one million sequenced T cells, were considered to be underestimates. The recorded TCR beta diversity per million T cells decreased in a roughly linear manner with age.

Investigators took roughly 9.5 milliliters of peripheral blood from every donor. This clonotype was seen only a few times. Its antigen remains unidentified. The CDR3 consists of 14 residues. The germline gives CDR1 SGHRS, CDR2 YFSETQ. Using a J-beta primer mix together with a sample-barcoded 5' primer, a second PCR was run for roughly 7 to 12 cycles. One entry per CDR3 protein, called by TCRdb with MiXCR from the 5' RACE reads. Here the sample spans about 780,000 distinct CDR3 sequences, about 47% being singletons. The sample was blood. The genes are TRBV5-1 and TRBJ2-5; 7 bases fit TRBD1. The J call may be incorrect, as the DNA end agrees better with TRBJ2-7. This sequence originates from a man older than 75 in good health. DNA for the CDR3: TGCGCCAGCAGACGAGGGGGCTCGGGGAACGAGCAGTACTTC. Translating it yields CASRRGGSGNEQYF.